One and the same sample provided the 7 T cell receptor beta chains below, sequenced in a study of persistence of HIV-infected CD4 T cells. These receptors are not linked to any known antigen. The immunoSEQ assay was version 4, run in survey mode. Profiling relied on immunoSEQ multiplex PCR, and the TCRdb table lists in-frame clones only, not all of them. The sample gives more than 30,000 clones, roughly 71% of which show up once; roughly 1.5% is in the top ten. An overlapping HIV-1 Gag peptide pool stimulated these cells at about 0.91 ug/peptide/mL. CD4+ T cells upregulating both CD40 ligand and CD69 were sorted as responding cells. Sequences were derived from CD4+ T cells sorted from PBMCs after 18-hour stimulation, sampled from a patient who received antiretroviral therapy. The source of these receptors is an adult man with HIV who was CMV-seropositive.

The chain combines TRBV19 with TRBJ1-2; possibly TRBD1 for D (5 bases). This CDR3 spans 15 amino acids. V was pared by 3 bases and J by 0 bases, with 11 bases between. Germline V lookup: CDR1 LNHDA, CDR2 SQIVND (reference sequence). As DNA, the CDR3 is TGTGCCAGTAGTATGGGGCAGGAGACTAACTATGGCTACACCTTC. Protein product: CASSMGQETNYGYTF.

This chain uses TRBV12-3 or TRBV12-4 with TRBJ2-2, with unresolved D. The CDR3 sequence is 13 residues long. Trimming stripped 1 base from V and 1 base from J, with 1 base between. CDR3 bases: TGTGCCAGCAGTTTAGGGAACACCGGGGAGCTGTTTTTT. Translating it yields CASSLGNTGELFF.

The chain has TRBV7-3 and TRBJ2-3, with TRBD1 identical over 7 bases. Per germline, CDR1 SGHTA and CDR2 FQGTGA. The CDR3 runs to 14 residues. V trimming: 5 bases; J trimming: 2 bases; junction bases outside the gene matches: 4. CDR3 region: CASSPGQYTDTQYF. CDR3 DNA sequence: TGTGCCAGCAGCCCGGGACAGTACACAGATACGCAGTATTTT.

The chain is built from TRBV6-5 and TRBJ1-2; D unresolved. The CDR3 extends over 13 amino acids. CDR1 and CDR2 (germline): MNHEY, SVGAGI. V gave up 2 bases and J gave up 8 bases, with 12 bases separating them. The DNA of the CDR3 is TGTGCCAGCAGTTACACTAGGGCAACAGGCTACACCTTC. Translating gives CASSYTRATGYTF.

This clone was recorded a few times. The chain has TRBV6-6 and TRBJ1-3; TRBD1 agrees at 7 bases. Germline V lookup: CDR1 MNHNY, CDR2 SVGAGI (reference sequence). This CDR3 has 16 residues. V lost 5 bases and J lost 0; bases outside the gene matches: 7. CDR3 protein: CASSLQGKGSGNTIYF. In DNA form, the CDR3 reads TGTGCCAGCAGTCTACAGGGGAAGGGCTCTGGAAACACCATATATTTT.

The V and J genes are TRBV5-1 and TRBJ1-6; 7 bases are a match to TRBD1. This CDR3 has 15 residues. Trimming at V came to 4 bases and at J to 7 bases, leaving 8 bases not matched to a gene. CDR1 and CDR2 from the germline V gene are SGHRS and YFSETQ. The chain's CDR3 is CASSKETGTNSPLHF. The CDR3 DNA reads TGCGCCAGCAGCAAAGAGACAGGGACCAATTCACCCCTCCACTTT.

This chain joins TRBV2 and TRBJ1-2, with a weak D call TRBD1 (5 bases). The CDR3 runs to 13 residues. Germline CDR1 is SNHLY and CDR2 is FYNNEI. The V and J ends lost 3 bases and 4 bases respectively, with 9 bases between them. This chain's CDR3 is CASSEGGSYGYTF. Here the CDR3 DNA reads TGTGCCAGCAGTGAGGGGGGAAGCTATGGCTACACCTTC. Based on the CDR3 plus reference TRBV2 and TRBJ1-2, the full variable domain is EPEVTQTPSHQVTQMGQEVILRCVPISNHLYFYWYRQILGQKVEFLVSFYNNEISEKSEIFDDQFSVERPDGSNFTLKIRSTKLEDSAMYFCASSEGGSYGYTFGSGTRLTVV.